Following are 20 T cell receptor beta chains from one sample sequenced in a study of blood T cell repertoires in COVID-19. Produced via immunoSEQ multiplex PCR; TCRdb's table is partial and in-frame only. The sample lists some 42,000 clones, roughly 86% occurring once. Sequencing was performed on peripheral blood. These receptors originate from a human donor in a cohort sampled during active COVID-19.

The rearrangement links TRBV5-5 to TRBJ1-5; possible D gene TRBD1, 5 bases. V lost 4 bases and J lost 3, with 14 bases in between. The CDR3 totals 15 residues. Germline CDR1 and CDR2: SGHKS and YYEKEE (reference sequence). For the CDR3, the DNA is TGTGCCAGCAGCCTCCTCGGAGGGGTCAATCAGCCCCAGCATTTT. Translation: CASSLLGGVNQPQHF.

The chain couples TRBV7-9 to TRBJ2-1; 10 bases are a match to TRBD1. Looked up from germline, CDR1 is SEHNR and CDR2 is FQNEAQ (reference sequence). The trim removed 5 bases at V and 8 bases at J, leaving 15 bases unmatched. The CDR3 contains 17 residues. The CDR3: CASSPRRGDRGRHEQFF. DNA of the CDR3: TGTGCCAGCAGCCCACGCCGTGGTGACAGGGGGCGACATGAGCAGTTCTTC.

This chain uses TRBV3-1 (or the pseudogene TRBV3-2) with TRBJ2-7; D possibly corresponds to TRBD2 (6 bases). The germline V gene has CDR1 LGHDT and CDR2 YNNKEL (reference sequence). V lost 1 base and J 1 base, leaving 17 bases between the germline ends. The CDR3 is 17 amino acids. Written as DNA, the CDR3 is TGTGCCAGCAGCCAAGTCAGCTCCGGGAGAAAGTCCTACGAGCAGTACTTC. Encoded protein: CASSQVSSGRKSYEQYF.

V is TRBV29-1 and J is TRBJ1-1; TRBD1 aligns across 7 bases. The CDR3 loop spans 13 amino acids. V lost 4 bases and J lost 11; bases outside the gene matches: 13. The germline CDR1 and CDR2 sequences are SQVTM and ANQGSEA. The CDR3 DNA reads as TGCAGCGTTGGGTCCGGGACAGAAGGACAGGCTTTCTTT. Translated: CSVGSGTEGQAFF.

The chain is built from TRBV18 and TRBJ1-1; no clear D gene. The CDR3 totals 14 residues. Germline CDR1 KGHSH, CDR2 LQKENI. V was cut by 2 bases and J by 1 base, with 8 bases left in between. CDR3 loop: CASSPNQENTEAFF. For the CDR3, the DNA is TGTGCCAGCTCACCAAATCAGGAGAACACTGAAGCTTTCTTT.

The chain has TRBV30 and TRBJ1-1; possible D gene TRBD1, 6 bases. Germline CDR1 is GTSNPN and CDR2 is SVGIG (reference sequence). V shed 2 bases and J shed 5 bases, with 15 bases lying between them. CDR3 length: 14 amino acids. CDR3 protein: CAWSKLGRGTEAFF. In DNA form, the CDR3 reads TGTGCCTGGAGTAAGTTGGGCAGGGGAACTGAAGCTTTCTTT. Together with reference TRBV30 and TRBJ1-1, the CDR3 gives the full variable domain: SQTIHQWPATLVQPVGSPLSLECTVEGTSNPNLYWYRQAAGRGLQLLFYSVGIGQISSEVPQNLSASRPQDRQFILSSKKLLLSDSGFYLCAWSKLGRGTEAFFGQGTRLTVV.

A few counts support this clone. This chain uses TRBV5-1 with TRBJ2-2, with D possibly matching TRBD2 (6 bases). Trimming left V 4 bases short and J 5 bases short, with 18 bases between. The CDR3 sequence is 16 residues long. Germline V gene data show CDR1 as SGHRS and CDR2 as YFSETQ. This CDR3 reads CASSMPTGTGTGELFF. Here the CDR3 DNA reads TGCGCCAGCAGCATGCCGACCGGGACTGGAACCGGGGAGCTGTTTTTT.

This sequence joins TRBV7-9 and TRBJ1-1; 11 bases are a match to TRBD1. The CDR3 contains 16 residues. The germline V gene encodes CDR1 SEHNR and CDR2 FQNEAQ (reference sequence). V trimming: 3 bases; J trimming: 4 bases; junction bases outside the gene matches: 7. The CDR3 coding sequence is TGTGCCAGCAGCTTGGCATCCGGGACAGGGGGCACTGAAGCTTTCTTT. It is translated as CASSLASGTGGTEAFF.

The chain has TRBV7-2 and TRBJ2-4; TRBD2 aligns across 7 bases. CDR3 length: 17 amino acids. Trimming took 5 bases from V and 1 from J; bases not matched to a gene: 11. CDR1 and CDR2 (germline): SGHTA, FQGNSA. CDR3 DNA: TGTGCCAGCAGCCCTCGGTTTTCAGCGGGGGCCAAAAACATTCAGTACTTC. Translation gives CASSPRFSAGAKNIQYF.

This chain links TRBV20-1 with TRBJ1-1; D is uncertain. Per the germline V gene, CDR1 is DFQATT and CDR2 is SNEGSKA (reference sequence). This CDR3 spans 16 amino acids. With 3 bases removed from V and 1 base from J, the gap between germline ends came to 18 bases. The CDR3 region has the DNA TGCAGTGCTAGTTCCAGCGACCTTTTTACGAACACTGAAGCTTTCTTT. Protein product: CSASSSDLFTNTEAFF.

In this sample, this clone turned up a few times. The J gene is TRBJ1-6, the V gene TRBV2, with D uncertain. Germline CDR1 and CDR2: SNHLY and FYNNEI. This CDR3 spans 12 amino acids. Trimming removed 6 bases at V and 12 bases at J, with 12 bases between. The chain's CDR3 is CASSLGREPLHF. The CDR3 DNA reads as TGTGCCAGCAGCCTCGGACGGGAACCCCTCCACTTT.

This clone was seen a handful of times. Other DNA sequences in the same sample also yield this CDR3. The chain combines TRBV6-5 with TRBJ2-2; maybe TRBD1 (5 bases). In germline, CDR1 is MNHEY, CDR2 SVGAGI. The CDR3 runs 12 residues. Trimming removed 2 bases at V and 7 bases at J, with 5 bases between. CDR3 coding DNA: TGTGCCAGCAGTTACAGGGGCGGGGAGCTGTTTTTT. Amino acids: CASSYRGGELFF.

This chain connects TRBV4-1 to TRBJ2-5; 9 positions agree with TRBD2. Per the germline V gene, CDR1 is MGHRA and CDR2 is YSYEKL. Germline trimming cut 4 bases from V and 3 bases from J; bases unmatched to any gene: 21. This CDR3 is 20 amino acids long. As DNA, the CDR3 is TGCGCCAGCAGCCCAGGGCGGTCTAGCGGGATTGCCCGAACAAAAGAGACCCAGTACTTC. Amino acids: CASSPGRSSGIARTKETQYF.

The rearrangement uses TRBV5-5 and TRBJ1-1; D uncertain. CDR3 length equals 15 residues. V shed 0 bases and J shed 3 bases, with 12 bases lying between them. Looked up from germline, CDR1 is SGHKS and CDR2 is YYEKEE (reference sequence). The CDR3 DNA is TGTGCCAGCAGCTTGGTCGGCGGAGTATACACTGAAGCTTTCTTT. Amino acid sequence: CASSLVGGVYTEAFF.

A few counts support this clone. The rearrangement links TRBV5-5 to TRBJ2-7, with 7 positions matching TRBD1. Per the germline V gene, CDR1 is SGHKS and CDR2 is YYEKEE (reference sequence). V lost 1 base to trimming and J lost 3 bases; unmatched junction nucleotides: 7. The CDR3 is 15 residues long. The CDR3 loop reads CASSLRQGVYYEQYF. CDR3 sequence (DNA): TGTGCCAGCAGCTTGAGGCAGGGGGTCTACTACGAGCAGTACTTC.

The chain links TRBV2 to TRBJ2-6; D call uncertain. The CDR3 runs to 12 residues. CDR1 SNHLY and CDR2 FYNNEI come from the germline V gene. V was cut by 8 bases and J by 0 bases, with 2 bases left in between. CDR3 protein: CASRSGANVLTF. Written as DNA, the CDR3 is TGTGCCAGCCGCTCTGGGGCCAACGTCCTGACTTTC.

V and J are TRBV19 and TRBJ1-2, with 8 bases lining up with TRBD1. The CDR3 is 13 amino acids. V lost 8 bases, J lost 7 bases, and 9 bases stayed unmatched. The germline V gene encodes CDR1 LNHDA and CDR2 SQIVND (reference sequence). In DNA, the CDR3 is TGTGCCAGTCGTCAACAGGGGGTCTTTGGCTACACCTTC. Protein sequence: CASRQQGVFGYTF.

The rearrangement joins TRBV5-4 to TRBJ2-3, with TRBD2 matching 7 bases. Looked up from germline, CDR1 is SGHNT and CDR2 is YYREEE (reference sequence). CDR3 length: 16 amino acids. The trim removed 4 bases at V and 1 base at J, leaving 9 bases unmatched. The CDR3 protein is CASSPGRDSRTDTQYF. The CDR3 nucleotides are TGTGCCAGCAGCCCGGGGAGGGACTCCCGCACAGATACGCAGTATTTT.

In this sample, this clone turned up once. The chain links TRBV7-9 to TRBJ1-1; a possible D gene is TRBD1 (6 bases). Germline lookup yields CDR1 SEHNR and CDR2 FQNEAQ (reference sequence). The CDR3 loop spans 13 amino acids. With 7 bases removed from V and 4 bases from J, the gap between germline ends came to 13 bases. The CDR3 DNA is TGTGCCAGCACCAAAACAGGGCCCACTGAAGCTTTCTTT. Protein sequence: CASTKTGPTEAFF.

The chain couples TRBV2 to TRBJ1-6; D is ambiguous. The germline V gene encodes CDR1 SNHLY and CDR2 FYNNEI. Trimming pared 7 bases from V and 2 bases from J, leaving 12 bases between. The CDR3 length is 15 residues. The CDR3 region is CASIGEVTYNSPLHF. The CDR3 nucleotides are TGTGCCAGCATTGGAGAGGTCACCTATAATTCACCCCTCCACTTT.